These 16 T cell receptor beta chains came from one sample sequenced in a study of T cells in Graves' hyperthyroidism and ophthalmopathy. Amplification of TCR beta CDR3 regions used RNA as the template. A first-round RT-PCR of the TCR CDR3 used the HTBI primer set. TCRdb re-called the multiplex PCR reads with MiXCR, one entry per CDR3 protein. The sample shows about 300,000 distinct CDR3 sequences, roughly 15% of them seen only once. The sequenced material came from blood. All receptors come from a young man with Graves' hyperthyroidism.

This clonotype was detected ten times or more. The chain combines TRBV11-3 with TRBJ2-5; the match to TRBD2 covers 13 bases. V was clipped by 1 base and J by 5 bases; unmatched bases: 4. This CDR3 has 16 residues. Germline CDR1 SGHNT, CDR2 YENEEA. This chain's CDR3 is CASSLGLAGGGETQYF. The CDR3 bases are TGTGCCAGCAGCTTAGGACTAGCGGGAGGTGGGGAGACCCAGTACTTC. Filled out from reference TRBV11-3 and TRBJ2-5, the complete variable domain reads EAGVVQSPRYKIIEKKQPVAFWCNPISGHNTLYWYLQNLGQGPELLIRYENEEAVDDSQLPKDRFSAERLKGVDSTLKIQPAELGDSAVYLCASSLGLAGGGETQYFGPGTRLLVL.

This clonotype was detected only a few times. The rearrangement links TRBV12-3 or TRBV12-4 to TRBJ2-4; D assignment may be TRBD1 or TRBD2 (5 bases each). The ends were cut back, 6 bases at V and 5 bases at J, with 17 bases in the middle. The CDR3 contains 15 residues. The CDR3 is CASRPARDGENIQYF. CDR3 in DNA: TGTGCCAGCAGGCCCGCCCGGGACGGCGAAAACATTCAGTACTTC.

The chain recombines TRBV7-2 with TRBJ2-5, with D unresolved. The CDR3 spans 16 residues. Looked up from germline, CDR1 is SGHTA and CDR2 is FQGNSA. V lost 6 bases, J lost 1 base, and 18 bases lay in between. The CDR3 DNA is TGTGCCAGCAGTCAGTCGCAGTGGGCAGTCCAAGAGACCCAGTACTTC. Residues: CASSQSQWAVQETQYF.

This clonotype came up many times. The V call is TRBV24-1, the J call TRBJ2-1; D is ambiguous. CDR1 and CDR2 from the germline V gene are KGHDR and SFDVKD. The V end was cut by 0 bases, the J end by 10 bases, with 9 bases between. The CDR3 consists of 13 residues. Here the CDR3 reads CATSDLGSLEQFF. CDR3 coding DNA: TGTGCCACCAGTGATTTGGGTAGTTTAGAGCAGTTCTTC.

In its sample, this clonotype was seen many times. The chain links TRBV12-3 or TRBV12-4 to TRBJ1-5; D gene unclear. Trimming removed 3 bases at V and 6 bases at J, with 9 bases between. The CDR3 is 13 amino acids. DNA for the CDR3: TGTGCCAGCAGTTTCTACGATGGTCAGCCCCAGCATTTT. This sequence encodes CASSFYDGQPQHF.

This clonotype occurred many times. This chain links TRBV2 with TRBJ2-3; 9 bases agree with TRBD2. Germline CDR1 and CDR2: SNHLY and FYNNEI. The CDR3 has 20 residues. Unmatched junction bases numbered 23, after V lost 8 bases and J lost 2 bases. In DNA form, the CDR3 reads TGTGCCAGCCTAGCGGGAAGCGGGAGTTTGGGGGAGGGTATCACAGATACGCAGTATTTT. Protein product: CASLAGSGSLGEGITDTQYF.

This clonotype appeared many times. The rearrangement links TRBV7-2 to TRBJ2-5; D ambiguous. Germline V gene data show CDR1 as SGHTA and CDR2 as FQGNSA. This CDR3 contains 11 residues. V lost 8 bases and J 5 bases, leaving 9 bases between the germline ends. Here the CDR3 DNA reads TGTGCCAGCTCAAACCGGGAGACCCAGTACTTC. It codes for CASSNRETQYF.

Ten or more counts support this clonotype. The chain uses TRBV20-1 and TRBJ2-3; D unclear. Germline V gives CDR1 DFQATT, CDR2 SNEGSKA (reference sequence). CDR3 length: 13 residues. V lost 4 bases and J 1 base, leaving 9 bases between the germline ends. The CDR3 coding sequence is TGCAGTGCTACCCGGGTGGGCACAGATACGCAGTATTTT. Residues: CSATRVGTDTQYF.

This clonotype has a count of ten or more. The V call is TRBV29-1, the J call TRBJ1-2; D may be TRBD1 (5 bases). This CDR3 has 13 amino acids. The germline V gene encodes CDR1 SQVTM and CDR2 ANQGSEA. V was pared by 7 bases and J by 7 bases, with 19 bases between. The CDR3 region is CSAAIGGDSGYTF. CDR3 nucleotides: TGCAGCGCGGCTATCGGGGGGGATAGTGGCTACACCTTC.

The J gene is TRBJ2-7, the V gene TRBV9; D is unclear. The V and J ends lost 0 bases and 2 bases respectively, with 9 bases between them. CDR1 is SGDLS, CDR2 YYNGEE, per germline. The CDR3 is made up of 14 amino acids. CDR3 sequence: CASSVGVGTYEQYF. CDR3 DNA: TGTGCCAGCAGCGTAGGGGTGGGAACCTACGAGCAGTACTTC.

This clonotype was counted a few times. This chain joins TRBV7-2 and TRBJ2-2; 12 nucleotides agree with TRBD2. The CDR3 contains 13 residues. Trimming cost V 7 bases and J 15 bases; bases outside gene matches: 9. Germline V lookup: CDR1 SGHTA, CDR2 FQGNSA. The CDR3 region is CASTGLAGGKVFF. CDR3 coding DNA: TGTGCCAGCACCGGGCTAGCGGGGGGGAAGGTGTTTTTT.

In this sample, this clonotype turned up many times. The chain uses TRBV2 and TRBJ1-5; maybe TRBD1 (5 bases). The CDR3 spans 14 residues. CDR1 and CDR2 (germline): SNHLY, FYNNEI. Trimming took off 8 bases at V and 0 bases at J, with 11 bases between the two ends. Written as DNA, the CDR3 is TGTGCCAGCCTTGGGGCTTATAGCAATCAGCCCCAGCATTTT. This translates into CASLGAYSNQPQHF.

A few counts support this clonotype. The chain employs TRBV20-1 and TRBJ2-7; D is perhaps TRBD1 or TRBD2 (6 bases each). This CDR3 contains 15 residues. Trimming cost V 1 base and J 4 bases, with 17 bases left between them. Per the germline V gene, CDR1 is DFQATT and CDR2 is SNEGSKA (reference sequence). CDR3 protein: CSARGSEGTKYEQYF. DNA of the CDR3: TGCAGTGCTAGAGGGTCGGAGGGGACAAAATACGAGCAGTACTTC.

A few counts support this clonotype. CDR3 in DNA: TGCGCCAGCAGCGTCCTGGGACTAGCGGAGAGAAGCTCCTACAATGAGCAGTTCTTC. Residues: CASSVLGLAERSSYNEQFF. The gene calls are TRBV5-1 and TRBJ2-1, with 11 bases fitting TRBD2. V was pared by 4 bases and J by 0 bases, with 12 bases of the junction left unmatched. The CDR3 extends over 19 amino acids. Looked up from germline, CDR1 is SGHRS and CDR2 is YFSETQ.

In its sample, this clonotype was seen many times. This chain links TRBV30 with TRBJ1-5; weak D call: TRBD1 (5 bases). The length of the CDR3 is 13 residues. V lost 4 bases, J lost 3 bases, and 10 bases lay in between. Germline CDR1 reads GTSNPN; CDR2 reads SVGIG (reference sequence). The CDR3 is CAWTGSPNQPQHF. Here the CDR3 DNA reads TGTGCCTGGACAGGGAGTCCCAATCAGCCCCAGCATTTT.

This clonotype was observed a handful of times. The chain joins TRBV24-1 to TRBJ2-1; D is unresolved. The CDR3 sequence is 15 residues long. CDR1 and CDR2 from the germline V gene are KGHDR and SFDVKD. V was clipped by 9 bases and J by 0 bases, with 14 bases between them. The CDR3 reads CATSTGSSSYNEQFF. The CDR3 DNA reads as TGTGCCACCTCAACGGGCTCGAGCTCCTACAATGAGCAGTTCTTC.